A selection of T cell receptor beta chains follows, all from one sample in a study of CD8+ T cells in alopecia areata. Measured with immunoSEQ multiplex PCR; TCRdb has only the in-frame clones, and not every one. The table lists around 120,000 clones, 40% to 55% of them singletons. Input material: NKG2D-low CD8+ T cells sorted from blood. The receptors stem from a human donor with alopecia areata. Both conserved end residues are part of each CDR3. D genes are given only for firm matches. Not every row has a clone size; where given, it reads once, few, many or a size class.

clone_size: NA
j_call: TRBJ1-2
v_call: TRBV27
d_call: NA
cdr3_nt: TGTGCCAGCAGTACGACTGCCTCGGGGTCGAACACCTTC
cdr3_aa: CASSTTASGSNTF

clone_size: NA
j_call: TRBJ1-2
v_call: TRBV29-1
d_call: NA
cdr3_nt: TGCAGCGTTGAAGCGGGTACGGGGTTGGGCTACACCTTC
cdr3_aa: CSVEAGTGLGYTF

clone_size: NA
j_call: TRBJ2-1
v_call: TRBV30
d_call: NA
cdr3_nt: TGTGCCTGGAGGGAGAGCAATGAGCAGTTCTTC
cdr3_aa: CAWRESNEQFF

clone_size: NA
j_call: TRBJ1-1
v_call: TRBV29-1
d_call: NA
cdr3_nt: TGCAGCGTGACCGACGAAGGTTTCTGGGGAGCTTTCTTT
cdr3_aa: CSVTDEGFWGAFF

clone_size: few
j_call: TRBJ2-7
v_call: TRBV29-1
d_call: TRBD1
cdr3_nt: TGCAGCGTTGGTGGGACAGGGCGTGTGGACGAGCAGTACTTC
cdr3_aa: CSVGGTGRVDEQYF

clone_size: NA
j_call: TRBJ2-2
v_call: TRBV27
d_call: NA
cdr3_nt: TGTGCCAGCAGTTTCGAGGGCGGAGGGCTGTTTTTT
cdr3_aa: CASSFEGGGLFF

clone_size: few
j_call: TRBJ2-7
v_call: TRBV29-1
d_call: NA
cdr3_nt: TGCAGCGTTGAAGAATCCGGGTACGAGCAGTACTTC
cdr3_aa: CSVEESGYEQYF

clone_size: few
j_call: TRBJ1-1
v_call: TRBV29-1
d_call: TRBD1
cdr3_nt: TGCAGCGTACTAGCCGGGACAGCAAACACTGAAGCTTTCTTT
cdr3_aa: CSVLAGTANTEAFF

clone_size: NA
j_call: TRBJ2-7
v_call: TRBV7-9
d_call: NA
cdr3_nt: TGTGCCAGCAGCCCCTTGGTCACAGGGGAGGTGCGGGAGCAGTACTTC
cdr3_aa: CASSPLVTGEVREQYF

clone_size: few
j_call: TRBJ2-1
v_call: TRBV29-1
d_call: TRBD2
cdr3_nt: TGCAGCGTTCGGGGGGGCTCCTACAATGAGCAGTTCTTC
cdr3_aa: CSVRGGSYNEQFF

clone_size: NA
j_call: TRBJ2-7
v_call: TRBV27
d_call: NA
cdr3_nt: TGTGCCAGCAGTTTAATGGGGGCCGGTTACGAGCAGTACTTC
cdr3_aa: CASSLMGAGYEQYF

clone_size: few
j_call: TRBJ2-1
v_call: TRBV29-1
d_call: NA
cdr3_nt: TGCAGCGTTGAAAGGTGGGGTGAGCAGTTCTTC
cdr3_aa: CSVERWGEQFF

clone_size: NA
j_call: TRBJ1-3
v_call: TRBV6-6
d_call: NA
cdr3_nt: TGTGCCAGCAGTCCCTCAGAAAGCTCTGGAAACACCATATATTTT
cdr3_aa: CASSPSESSGNTIYF

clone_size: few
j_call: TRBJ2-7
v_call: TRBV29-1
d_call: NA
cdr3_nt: TGCAGCGTGGGCCACGGGGGATCCTACGAGCAGTACTTC
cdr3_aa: CSVGHGGSYEQYF

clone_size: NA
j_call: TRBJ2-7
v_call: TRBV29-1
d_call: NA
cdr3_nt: TGCAGCGTTGAAGATCCTCAGCGCTACGAGCAGTACTTC
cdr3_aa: CSVEDPQRYEQYF

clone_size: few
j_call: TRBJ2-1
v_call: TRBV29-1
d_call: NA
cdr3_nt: TGCAGCGTTCCCCTAGCGCACACCTACAATGAGCAGTTCTTC
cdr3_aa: CSVPLAHTYNEQFF

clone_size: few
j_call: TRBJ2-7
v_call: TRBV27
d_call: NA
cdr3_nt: TGTGCCACCGGCTTGGGGGTCTCCTACGAGCAGTACTTC
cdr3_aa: CATGLGVSYEQYF

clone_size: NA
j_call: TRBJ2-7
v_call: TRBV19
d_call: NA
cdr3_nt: TGTGCCACCTGGGACGGGGACTCCTACGAGCAGTACTTC
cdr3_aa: CATWDGDSYEQYF

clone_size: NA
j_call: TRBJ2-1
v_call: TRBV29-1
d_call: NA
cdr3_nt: TGCAGCGTTGAAGATCAGGACTTGGTATACAATGAGCAGTTCTTC
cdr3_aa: CSVEDQDLVYNEQFF

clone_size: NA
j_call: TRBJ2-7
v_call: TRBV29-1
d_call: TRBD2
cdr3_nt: TGCAGCGTTGTAGCGGGGACCGACTACGAGCAGTACTTC
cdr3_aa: CSVVAGTDYEQYF

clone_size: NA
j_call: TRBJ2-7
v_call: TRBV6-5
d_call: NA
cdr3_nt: TGTGCCAGCGGGGACTTGGAGTACGAGCAGTACTTC
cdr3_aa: CASGDLEYEQYF

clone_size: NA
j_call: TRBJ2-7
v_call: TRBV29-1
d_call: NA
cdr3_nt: TGCAGCGTTGGAACGTACTCCTACGAGCAGTACTTC
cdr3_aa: CSVGTYSYEQYF

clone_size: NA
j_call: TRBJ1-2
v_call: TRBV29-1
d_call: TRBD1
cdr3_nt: TGCAGCGTTGAAGACCGAGAAGGATGGACAGGGGGCGAGTGGGGCTATGGCTACACCTTC
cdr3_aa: CSVEDREGWTGGEWGYGYTF

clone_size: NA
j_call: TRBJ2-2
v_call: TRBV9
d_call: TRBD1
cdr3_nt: TGTGCCAGCAGCCCGGGACAGGCAGCCGGGGAGCTGTTTTTT
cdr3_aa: CASSPGQAAGELFF

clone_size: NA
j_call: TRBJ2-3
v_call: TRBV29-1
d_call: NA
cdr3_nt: TGCAGCGTTGTTTGGGAGGAGAAGGGTACGCAGTATTTT
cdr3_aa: CSVVWEEKGTQYF

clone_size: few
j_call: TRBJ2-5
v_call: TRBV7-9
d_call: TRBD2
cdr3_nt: TGTGCCAGCAGCTTGTCACTAGCGGGGGACCAAGAGACCCAGTACTTC
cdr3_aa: CASSLSLAGDQETQYF

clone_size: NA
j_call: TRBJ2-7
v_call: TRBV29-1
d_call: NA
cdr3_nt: TGCAGCGTTGCGCAGGGGACCTACGAGCAGTACTTC
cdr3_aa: CSVAQGTYEQYF

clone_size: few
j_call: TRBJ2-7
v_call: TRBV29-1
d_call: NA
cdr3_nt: TGCAGCGTTGAACGACAGCCATACCTCGAGCAGTACTTC
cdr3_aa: CSVERQPYLEQYF

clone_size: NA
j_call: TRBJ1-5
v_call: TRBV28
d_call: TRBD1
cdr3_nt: TGTGCCAGCAGTGACCCCGGGACAGGGGATCAGCCCCAGCATTTT
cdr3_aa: CASSDPGTGDQPQHF

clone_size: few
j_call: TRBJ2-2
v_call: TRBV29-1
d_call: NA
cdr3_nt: TGCAGCGTTGACGGGGGGAACACCGGGGAGCTGTTTTTT
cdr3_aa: CSVDGGNTGELFF

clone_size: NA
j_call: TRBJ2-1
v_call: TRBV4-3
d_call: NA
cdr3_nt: TGCGCCAGCAGCCAAGGGCGCTCCGGCAATGAGCAGTTCTTC
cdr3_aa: CASSQGRSGNEQFF

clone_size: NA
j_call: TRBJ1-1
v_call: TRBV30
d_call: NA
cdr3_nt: TGTGCCTGGAGTGTACTGGTGGGCACTGAAGCTTTCTTT
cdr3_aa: CAWSVLVGTEAFF

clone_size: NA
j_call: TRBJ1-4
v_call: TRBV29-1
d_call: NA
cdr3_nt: TGCAGCGTAGTAGGTTTTTCTGAAAAACTGTTTTTT
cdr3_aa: CSVVGFSEKLFF

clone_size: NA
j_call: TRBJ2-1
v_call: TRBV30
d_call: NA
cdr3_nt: TGTGCCTGGAGTGTAGGGACCTACAATGAGCAGTTCTTC
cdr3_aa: CAWSVGTYNEQFF

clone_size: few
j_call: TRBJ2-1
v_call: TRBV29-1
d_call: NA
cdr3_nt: TGCAGCGTTCAAATTGACAGCCACAATGAGCAGTTCTTC
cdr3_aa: CSVQIDSHNEQFF

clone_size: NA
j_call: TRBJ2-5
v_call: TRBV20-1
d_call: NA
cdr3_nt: TGCAGTTTATTTAGTGGAGAGACCCAGTACTTC
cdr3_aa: CSLFSGETQYF

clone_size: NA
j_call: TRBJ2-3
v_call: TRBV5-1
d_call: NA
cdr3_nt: TGCGCCAGCAGCTTTGGAAGTACCAGCACAGATACGCAGTATTTT
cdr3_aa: CASSFGSTSTDTQYF

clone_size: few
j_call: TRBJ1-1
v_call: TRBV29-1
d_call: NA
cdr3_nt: TGCAGCGTTGAAAAGGGACGGAAGTTCACTGAAGCTTTCTTT
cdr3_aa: CSVEKGRKFTEAFF

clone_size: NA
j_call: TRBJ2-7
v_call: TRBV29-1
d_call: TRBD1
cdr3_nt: TGCAGCGTGGGGGACCGGGACAGGGGTCTCTACGAGCAGTACTTC
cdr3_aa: CSVGDRDRGLYEQYF

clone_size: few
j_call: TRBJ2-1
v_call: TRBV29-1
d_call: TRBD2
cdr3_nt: TGCAGCATACCCCTCTCTAGCGGGAGTCCCAAACTCTTC
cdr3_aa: CSIPLSSGSPKLF

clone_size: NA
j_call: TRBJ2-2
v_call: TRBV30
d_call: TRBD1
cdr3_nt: TGTGCCTGGAGTGTTTTAGGGGGCCTGGACACCGGGGAGCTGTTTTTT
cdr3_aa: CAWSVLGGLDTGELFF

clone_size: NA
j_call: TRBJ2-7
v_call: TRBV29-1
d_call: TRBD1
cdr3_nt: TGCAGCGTTTATTCCGGGACAGGCACCTACGAGCAGTACTTC
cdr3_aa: CSVYSGTGTYEQYF

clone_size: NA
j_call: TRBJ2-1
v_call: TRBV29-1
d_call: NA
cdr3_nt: TGCAGCGTTGTAATGAGGGATTATTACAATGAGCAGTTCTTC
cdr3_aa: CSVVMRDYYNEQFF

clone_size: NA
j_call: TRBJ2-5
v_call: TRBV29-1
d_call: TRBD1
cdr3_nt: TGCAGCGCTGTGCCCTCGGGACAGAACCAAGAGACCCAGTACTTC
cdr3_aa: CSAVPSGQNQETQYF

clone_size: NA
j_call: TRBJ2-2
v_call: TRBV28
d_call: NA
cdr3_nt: TGTGCCAGCAGTTCAAGGGGGGGAAACGCGGAGCTGTTTTTT
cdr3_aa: CASSSRGGNAELFF

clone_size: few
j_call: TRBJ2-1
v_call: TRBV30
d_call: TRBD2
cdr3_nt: TGTGCCTCACCAGCAAGCGGGAGCTCGTATGAGCAGTTCTTC
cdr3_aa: CASPASGSSYEQFF

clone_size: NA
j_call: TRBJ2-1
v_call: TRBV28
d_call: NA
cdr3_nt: TGTGCCAGCAGTCACCAGAGGAATGAGCAGTTCTTC
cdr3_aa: CASSHQRNEQFF

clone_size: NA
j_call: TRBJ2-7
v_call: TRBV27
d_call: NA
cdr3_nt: TGTGCCAGCAGTTTAGCAGCTGGGGCCCACGAGCAGTACTTC
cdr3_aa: CASSLAAGAHEQYF

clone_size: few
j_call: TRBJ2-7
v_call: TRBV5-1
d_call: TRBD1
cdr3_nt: TGCGCCAGCAGCTTCGGGACAGGGTCCTACGAGCAGTACTTC
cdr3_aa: CASSFGTGSYEQYF

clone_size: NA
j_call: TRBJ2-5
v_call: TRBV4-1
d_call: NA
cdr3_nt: TGCGCCAGCAGCCAAGTGGGGGGAGAGACCCAGTACTTC
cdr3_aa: CASSQVGGETQYF

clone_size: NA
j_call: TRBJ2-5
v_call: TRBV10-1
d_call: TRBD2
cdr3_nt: TGCGCCAGCAGCGCACTAGCGGGAGTCGGAGAGACCCAGTACTTC
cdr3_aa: CASSALAGVGETQYF

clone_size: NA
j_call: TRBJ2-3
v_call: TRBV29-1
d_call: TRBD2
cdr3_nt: TGCAGCGTCGGCGGGACTAGCGGCACAGATACGCAGTATTTT
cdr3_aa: CSVGGTSGTDTQYF

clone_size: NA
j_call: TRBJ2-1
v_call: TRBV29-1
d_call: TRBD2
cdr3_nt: TGCAGTACGGCGTCTAGCGGGGGTTACTACAATGAGCAGTTCTTC
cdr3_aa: CSTASSGGYYNEQFF

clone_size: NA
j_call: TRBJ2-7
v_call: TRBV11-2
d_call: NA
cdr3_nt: TGTGCCAGCAGCTTTGGTAACGAGCAGTACTTC
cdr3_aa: CASSFGNEQYF

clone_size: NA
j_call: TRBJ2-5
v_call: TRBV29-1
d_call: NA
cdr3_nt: TGCAGCGTTGGGGGGCGAGAGACCCAGTACTTC
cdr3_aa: CSVGGRETQYF